These 21 T cell receptor beta chains came from one sample sequenced in a study of OX40 agonist ivuxolimab in advanced cancers. Sequenced by immunoSEQ multiplex PCR; TCRdb stores in-frame clones only, minus some. The repertoire holds 95,000 or so clones, with about 85% as singletons. The sequences come from CD4+ or CD8+ T cells sorted from blood, collected in a trial of the OX40 agonist ivuxolimab. These receptors originate from an adult with an advanced solid tumor such as melanoma, head and neck, liver or kidney cancer.

The gene calls are TRBV4-1 and TRBJ1-1; D is unresolved. This CDR3 region has 13 residues. Trimming removed 3 bases from V and 8 bases from J, with 13 bases in between. From germline, CDR1 is MGHRA and CDR2 YSYEKL. DNA for the CDR3: TGCGCCAGCAGCCATCAGTTCATCCGAGAAGCTTTCTTT. Translating it yields CASSHQFIREAFF.

This clone was counted once. The V call is TRBV6-1, the J call TRBJ2-7, with D uncertain. Trimming removed 2 bases at V and 4 bases at J, with 15 bases between. This CDR3 is 15 amino acids long. CDR1 is MNHNS, CDR2 SASEGT, per germline. CDR3 in DNA: TGTGCCAGCAGTGAAATGGGCGTTCCCCCATACGAGCAGTACTTC. It specifies CASSEMGVPPYEQYF.

The rearrangement joins TRBV30 to TRBJ2-1; no definite D call. Germline CDR1 reads GTSNPN; CDR2 reads SVGIG (reference sequence). Trimming stripped 5 bases from V and 5 bases from J, with 10 bases between. The CDR3 sequence is 12 residues long. In DNA, the CDR3 is TGTGCCTGGGACCCCGAGAACAATGAGCAGTTCTTC. Encoded protein: CAWDPENNEQFF.

The V gene is TRBV4-3, the J gene TRBJ1-5, with D perhaps matching TRBD1 (5 bases). The CDR3 length is 17 residues. Looked up from germline, CDR1 is LGHNA and CDR2 is YSLEER. V was trimmed by 0 bases and J by 5 bases, leaving 17 bases between them. CDR3 loop: CASSQDHLTSGHQPQHF. In DNA, the CDR3 is TGCGCCAGCAGCCAAGATCACCTGACGTCGGGGCATCAGCCCCAGCATTTT.

The chain combines TRBV7-9 with TRBJ2-7, with no clear D. Per the germline V gene, CDR1 is SEHNR and CDR2 is FQNEAQ (reference sequence). Trimming took 5 bases from V and 6 from J, leaving 17 bases between them. There are 14 residues in the CDR3. Written as DNA, the CDR3 is TGTGCCAGCAGCCCGTTACCGTCCCAGGCCGAGCAGTACTTC. It is translated as CASSPLPSQAEQYF.

The chain's CDR3 is CASSLGAGTSNLYEQYF. The CDR3, as DNA: TGTGCCAGCAGCTTGGGAGCCGGGACATCAAACCTCTACGAGCAGTACTTC. The V and J genes are TRBV5-5 and TRBJ2-7, with D possibly being TRBD1 (6 bases). The V gene lost 0 bases and the J gene lost 3 bases, with 19 bases spanning the gap. The CDR3 length is 17 residues. Germline CDR1 reads SGHKS; CDR2 reads YYEKEE (reference sequence).

The genes are TRBV7-6 and TRBJ2-5; 9 bases match TRBD2. CDR3 length: 16 residues. Germline assignment: CDR1 SGHVS and CDR2 FNYEAQ. J lost 4 bases, V lost 8 bases, and 14 bases had no gene match. CDR3 DNA: TGTGCCAGCGGTCTTAGGCGGGAGGGCCGGGGAGAGACCCAGTACTTC. Translated, it gives CASGLRREGRGETQYF.

The chain has TRBV7-2 and TRBJ2-2, with TRBD2 as a possible D gene (5 bases). The CDR3 extends over 15 amino acids. Trimming removed 3 bases at V and 2 bases at J, with 10 bases between. Germline CDR1 SGHTA, CDR2 FQGNSA. CDR3 region: CASSFYDYNTGELFF. Here the CDR3 DNA reads TGTGCCAGCAGCTTCTACGACTACAACACCGGGGAGCTGTTTTTT.

As DNA, the CDR3 is TGCGCCAGCAGCCAAGAAGCTAGCGTTTTGCAGTACTTC. Translated, it gives CASSQEASVLQYF. The rearrangement joins TRBV4-1 to TRBJ2-7; weak D call: TRBD2 (6 bases). The V gene's germline CDR1 is MGHRA and CDR2 YSYEKL. This CDR3 spans 13 amino acids. V lost 0 bases, J lost 9 bases, and 12 bases lay in between.

The chain recombines TRBV6-6 with TRBJ2-5; 8 bases match TRBD1. CDR3 length: 14 residues. V gave up 6 bases and J gave up 2 bases; unmatched junction bases: 5. Germline V gene lookup returns CDR1 MNHNY and CDR2 SVGAGI (reference sequence). The CDR3 here is CASSRRDRQETQYF. The CDR3 nucleotides are TGTGCCAGCAGCCGAAGGGACAGGCAAGAGACCCAGTACTTC.

The sample holds one count of this clone. The chain has TRBV5-1 and TRBJ1-1; 7 nucleotides match TRBD1. V was clipped by 4 bases and J by 6 bases; unmatched bases: 12. CDR3 size: 15 residues. Per the germline V gene, CDR1 is SGHRS and CDR2 is YFSETQ. The CDR3 DNA is TGCGCCAGCAGCAATAGACCCGACAGGGCTGCTGAAGCTTTCTTT. Amino acid sequence: CASSNRPDRAAEAFF.

This sequence joins TRBV7-9 and TRBJ2-7; D ambiguous. CDR1 is SEHNR, CDR2 FQNEAQ, per germline (reference sequence). V lost 1 base and J 3 bases, leaving 16 bases between the germline ends. This CDR3 contains 16 residues. In DNA, the CDR3 is TGTGCCAGCAGCTTAGTTGTTACCCCTAAAGACTACGAGCAGTACTTC. This codes for CASSLVVTPKDYEQYF.

The chain combines TRBV5-1 with TRBJ2-5; D may match TRBD1 or TRBD2 (5 bases each). Trimming left V 3 bases short and J 4 bases short, with 16 bases between. The CDR3 spans 15 residues. Germline-derived CDR1 and CDR2 are SGHRS and YFSETQ. The CDR3 reads CASSSGTQGGETQYF. In nucleotides, the CDR3 is TGCGCCAGCAGCTCCGGGACGCAGGGCGGAGAGACCCAGTACTTC.

The rearrangement uses TRBV15 and TRBJ1-2; D is uncertain. There are 13 residues in the CDR3. The germline V gene encodes CDR1 LNHNV and CDR2 YYDKDF (reference sequence). The V gene lost 3 bases and the J gene lost 6 bases, with 11 bases spanning the gap. The CDR3 loop is CATSRRRTDGYTF. CDR3 nucleotides: TGTGCCACCAGCAGGAGGCGGACTGATGGCTACACCTTC.

The chain links TRBV19 to TRBJ1-1; TRBD1 is a possible D gene (6 bases). Germline V gene sequence: CDR1 LNHDA, CDR2 SQIVND (reference sequence). Trimming shortened V by 6 bases and J by 4 bases, and 15 bases separated the two germline ends. This CDR3 is 14 amino acids long. The CDR3: CASSIQGSGTEAFF. CDR3 DNA: TGTGCCAGTAGCATACAGGGTTCCGGCACTGAAGCTTTCTTT.

The chain has TRBV19 and TRBJ2-3; 10 bases are shared with TRBD2. CDR1 LNHDA and CDR2 SQIVND come from the germline V gene (reference sequence). The J segment lost 4 bases and the V segment lost 3 bases, leaving 4 bases of the junction unmatched. The CDR3 extends over 15 amino acids. CDR3 residues: CASSILLAGSDTQYF. The CDR3, as DNA: TGTGCCAGTAGTATCCTACTAGCGGGATCAGATACGCAGTATTTT.

The V gene is TRBV4-1, the J gene TRBJ2-3; no firm D call. Germline CDR1 and CDR2: MGHRA and YSYEKL. V was clipped by 8 bases and J by 3 bases, with 21 bases between them. This CDR3 has 16 amino acids. The DNA for the CDR3 is TGCGCCAGCGGGCCCAAATCTGGAGAGCGAACAGATACGCAGTATTTT. Protein: CASGPKSGERTDTQYF.

The rearrangement joins TRBV6-5 to TRBJ2-1; D remains ambiguous. Germline V gives CDR1 MNHEY, CDR2 SVGAGI. CDR3 length equals 12 residues. V was cut by 6 bases and J by 5 bases, with 8 bases left in between. CDR3 sequence: CASSQNHNEQFF. CDR3 coding DNA: TGTGCCAGCAGCCAAAATCACAATGAGCAGTTCTTC.

This clone has a handful of counts. V and J are TRBV28 and TRBJ1-1; D is uncertain. The germline V gene has CDR1 MDHEN and CDR2 SYDVKM. Trimming cost V 8 bases and J 1 base, with 5 bases left between them. The CDR3 is made up of 11 amino acids. The CDR3 here is CASESNTEAFF. DNA for the CDR3: TGTGCCAGCGAGTCGAACACTGAAGCTTTCTTT.

The V gene is TRBV7-8, the J gene TRBJ1-6; D uncertain. CDR3 length: 16 residues. The V end lost 2 bases, the J end lost 0 bases, and 8 bases lay between the germline ends. The V gene's germline CDR1 is SGHVS and CDR2 FQNEAQ. The CDR3 coding sequence is TGTGCCAGCAGCTTAAGAGCAAGCTCCTATAATTCACCCCTCCACTTT. Protein: CASSLRASSYNSPLHF.

The chain is built from TRBV25-1 and TRBJ1-2; the D gene is possibly TRBD1 (6 bases). Germline V CDR1 and CDR2: MGHDK, SYGVNS. The CDR3 consists of 16 residues. Trimming removed 4 bases from V and 3 bases from J, with 18 bases in between. The CDR3 DNA reads as TGTGCCAGCAGTGGGTACAAGGGACAACTTCACTATGGCTACACCTTC. Translated, it gives CASSGYKGQLHYGYTF.